A single sample is the source of the 25 T cell receptor beta chains below, sequenced in a study of cytomegalovirus exposure and HLA in healthy donors. The PCR was carried out with 60 Vbeta primers and 13 Jbeta primers. The repertoire was sequenced with immunoSEQ multiplex PCR; TCRdb's copy has only in-frame clones and lacks some. The sample has 110,000 to 150,000 clones, approximately 79% seen once. The sequenced sample was PBMCs. The receptors stem from a woman in her 30s in good health and CMV-seronegative.

The DNA for the CDR3 is TGTGCCAGCAGCCTATCGACAGGGAACTATGGCTACACCTTC. It is translated as CASSLSTGNYGYTF. The gene calls are TRBV14 and TRBJ1-2; 7 nucleotides match TRBD1. This CDR3 comprises 14 residues. V was clipped by 4 bases and J by 2 bases; unmatched bases: 4. Germline V gene data show CDR1 as SGHDN and CDR2 as FVKESK. Drawing the rest from reference TRBV14 and TRBJ1-2, the complete variable domain is EAGVTQFPSHSVIEKGQTVTLRCDPISGHDNLYWYRRVMGKEIKFLLHFVKESKQDESGMPNNRFLAERTGGTYSTLKVQPAELEDSGVYFCASSLSTGNYGYTFGSGTRLTVV.

This clone was detected only a few times. This chain uses TRBV11-1 with TRBJ2-2; the match to TRBD1 covers 7 bases. V gave up 1 base and J gave up 3 bases; unmatched junction bases: 5. The CDR3 consists of 16 residues. Germline V gives CDR1 SGHAT, CDR2 FQDESV (reference sequence). Written as DNA, the CDR3 is TGTGCCAGCAGCTTAGATACAGGGGCTGACACCGGGGAGCTGTTTTTT. It encodes CASSLDTGADTGELFF.

The chain combines TRBV19 with TRBJ1-1, with D perhaps TRBD1 (5 bases). The CDR3 runs 13 residues. V lost 6 bases, J lost 1 base, and 9 bases lay in between. The germline gives CDR1 LNHDA, CDR2 SQIVND (reference sequence). CDR3 in amino acids: CASSAGQNTEAFF. For the CDR3, the DNA is TGTGCCAGTAGCGCAGGACAGAACACTGAAGCTTTCTTT.

The V gene is TRBV13, the J gene TRBJ2-3, with D perhaps TRBD2 (6 bases). Germline-derived CDR1 and CDR2 are PRHDT and FYEKMQ (reference sequence). The CDR3 contains 14 residues. Trimming removed 3 bases at V and 5 bases at J, with 12 bases between. The CDR3 is CASSFGLLQDTQYF. CDR3 coding DNA: TGTGCCAGCAGCTTCGGACTACTCCAAGATACGCAGTATTTT.

V and J are TRBV2 and TRBJ1-1; D may be TRBD1 (5 bases). V was clipped by 7 bases and J by 4 bases, with 13 bases between them. Germline loops: CDR1 SNHLY, CDR2 FYNNEI. This CDR3 region has 13 residues. Here the CDR3 reads CASTRDFVTEAFF. CDR3 sequence (DNA): TGTGCCAGCACCCGGGACTTTGTCACTGAAGCTTTCTTT. The full variable domain, rest sourced from reference TRBV2 and TRBJ1-1, is EPEVTQTPSHQVTQMGQEVILRCVPISNHLYFYWYRQILGQKVEFLVSFYNNEISEKSEIFDDQFSVERPDGSNFTLKIRSTKLEDSAMYFCASTRDFVTEAFFGQGTRLTVV.

V gene TRBV2 combines with J gene TRBJ1-1; 8 bases are shared with TRBD1. The CDR3 is 13 amino acids. V was clipped by 8 bases and J by 6 bases; unmatched bases: 8. In germline, CDR1 is SNHLY, CDR2 FYNNEI. The DNA of the CDR3 is TGTGCCAGCCACAGGGGGAGAGGGGCTGAAGCTTTCTTT. Translated, it gives CASHRGRGAEAFF.

The chain combines TRBV5-6 with TRBJ1-3; 9 bases are shared with TRBD1. The CDR3 runs 15 residues. V shed 4 bases and J 1 base; nucleotides not matched to a gene: 3. The germline V gene encodes CDR1 SGHDT and CDR2 YYEEEE. Here the CDR3 DNA reads TGTGCCAGCAGCGTGGACAGGGGATCTGGAAACACCATATATTTT. This codes for CASSVDRGSGNTIYF.

The chain couples TRBV5-6 to TRBJ2-7; the D gene is possibly TRBD1 (5 bases). Germline V gene lookup returns CDR1 SGHDT and CDR2 YYEEEE. V lost 0 bases and J 3 bases, leaving 7 bases between the germline ends. CDR3 size: 13 residues. This CDR3 reads CASSLVQGYEQYF. The CDR3, as DNA: TGTGCCAGCAGCTTGGTCCAGGGCTACGAGCAGTACTTC.

The CDR3 DNA follows: TGTGCCTCCCGGGGACAGGGGGCTATAAATTCACCCCTCCACTTT. Translation gives CASRGQGAINSPLHF. V usage is TRBV30 and J usage is TRBJ1-6, with 12 bases fitting TRBD1. CDR1 is GTSNPN and CDR2 is SVGIG in the germline V gene (reference sequence). Trimming took 7 bases from V and 7 from J; bases not matched to a gene: 8. This CDR3 is built from 15 residues. The variable domain in full, with the rest retrieved from reference TRBV30 and TRBJ1-6, is SQTIHQWPATLVQPVGSPLSLECTVEGTSNPNLYWYRQAAGRGLQLLFYSVGIGQISSEVPQNLSASRPQDRQFILSSKKLLLSDSGFYLCASRGQGAINSPLHFGNGTRLTVT.

As regards this clone: The same CDR3 is also encoded by other DNA sequences in this sample. The CDR3 nucleotides read TGTGCCAGCAGCGGACAGGGGAACACTGAAGCTTTCTTT. It is translated as CASSGQGNTEAFF. This sequence joins TRBV9 and TRBJ1-1; 7 bases line up with TRBD1. V was clipped by 3 bases and J by 1 base; unmatched bases: 0. The germline V gene encodes CDR1 SGDLS and CDR2 YYNGEE. There are 13 residues in the CDR3.

This chain connects TRBV9 to TRBJ2-1; 8 nucleotides agree with TRBD1. Germline V gene lookup returns CDR1 SGDLS and CDR2 YYNGEE. Trimming at V came to 1 base and at J to 4 bases, leaving 1 base not matched to a gene. There are 14 residues in the CDR3. CDR3 nucleotides: TGTGCCAGCAGCGTACAGGGGGCGTACAATGAGCAGTTCTTC. Its translation is CASSVQGAYNEQFF.

The table lists this clone with a few counts. The chain links TRBV2 to TRBJ1-1; D is unresolved. Germline loops: CDR1 SNHLY, CDR2 FYNNEI. V was shortened by 7 bases and J by 2 bases, with 14 bases between the two germline ends. The CDR3 loop spans 14 amino acids. The CDR3 coding sequence is TGTGCCAGCACCTTTGTCCGCGCCAACACTGAAGCTTTCTTT. This sequence encodes CASTFVRANTEAFF.

This clone was seen a single time. This chain connects TRBV6-4 to TRBJ2-5; D uncertain. Trimming pared 8 bases from V and 0 bases from J, leaving 4 bases between. The CDR3 covers 11 residues. Germline lookup yields CDR1 MRHNA and CDR2 SNTAGT. The CDR3, as DNA: TGTGCCAGCGAGTACCAAGAGACCCAGTACTTC. Amino acids: CASEYQETQYF.

This chain joins TRBV6-1 and TRBJ1-1, with D perhaps TRBD1 (5 bases). The V end was cut by 9 bases, the J end by 5 bases, with 19 bases between. Germline-derived CDR1 and CDR2 are MNHNS and SASEGT. The CDR3 totals 14 residues. The CDR3 DNA reads as TGTGCCAGTTGCCTAGGGGTCCCTGGAACTGAAGCTTTCTTT. Translating it yields CASCLGVPGTEAFF.

The chain links TRBV4-1 to TRBJ1-2; D not certain. Between the trimmed V and J ends, which lost 0 bases and 7 bases, there was a span of 9 bases. CDR3 length: 13 amino acids. Germline V CDR1 and CDR2: MGHRA, YSYEKL. DNA for the CDR3: TGCGCCAGCAGCCAAGACACCCGGGGTGGCTACACCTTC. Protein: CASSQDTRGGYTF.

The chain uses TRBV18 and TRBJ1-3; 8 nucleotides line up with TRBD1. Per germline, CDR1 KGHSH and CDR2 LQKENI. With 4 bases clipped from V and 0 bases from J, the junction kept 5 bases outside the gene matches. The length of the CDR3 is 16 residues. CDR3 sequence (DNA): TGTGCCAGCTCACGGACAGGGTCAAACTCTGGAAACACCATATATTTT. Protein product: CASSRTGSNSGNTIYF.

CDR3 loop: CASSRIRDSYNSPLHF. CDR3 DNA: TGCGCCAGCAGCCGCATCCGGGACAGCTATAATTCACCCCTCCACTTT. This chain uses TRBV4-3 with TRBJ1-6, with 7 nucleotides matching TRBD1. The germline gives CDR1 LGHNA, CDR2 YSLEER. This CDR3 comprises 16 residues. Trimming removed 4 bases from V and 3 bases from J; junction bases left unmatched: 6.

The chain is built from TRBV7-9 and TRBJ1-1; D is ambiguous. Germline CDR1 reads SEHNR; CDR2 reads FQNEAQ (reference sequence). V dropped 5 bases and J dropped 1 base, with 17 bases sitting between them. This CDR3 contains 16 residues. The CDR3 region has the DNA TGTGCCAGCAGCGACTCGATCATTACGAGGAACACTGAAGCTTTCTTT. Protein: CASSDSIITRNTEAFF.

The V call is TRBV15, the J call TRBJ2-7; 13 nucleotides agree with TRBD2. V gave up 5 bases and J gave up 4 bases; unmatched junction bases: 8. This CDR3 comprises 16 residues. Germline V gene sequence: CDR1 LNHNV, CDR2 YYDKDF (reference sequence). The CDR3 loop is CATSSRGTSGDYEQYF. The CDR3, as DNA: TGTGCCACCAGCTCCCGTGGGACTAGCGGGGATTACGAGCAGTACTTC.

The chain employs TRBV7-9 and TRBJ2-3; tentative D call: TRBD2 (6 bases). Trimming shortened V by 6 bases and J by 2 bases, and 12 bases separated the two germline ends. The CDR3 has 14 amino acids. CDR1 is SEHNR, CDR2 FQNEAQ, per germline (reference sequence). CDR3 sequence (DNA): TGTGCCAGCAGACATAGCGGCCTCACAGATACGCAGTATTTT. Translated, it gives CASRHSGLTDTQYF.

The chain uses TRBV29-1 and TRBJ2-7, with a weak D call TRBD2 (5 bases). There are 14 residues in the CDR3. The V end lost 7 bases, the J end lost 5 bases, and 21 bases lay between the germline ends. Germline V gives CDR1 SQVTM, CDR2 ANQGSEA. As DNA, the CDR3 is TGCAGCGCGGTTGAGGCTGCTCCCGGGGACGAGCAGTACTTC. It codes for CSAVEAAPGDEQYF.

This sequence joins TRBV6-5 and TRBJ1-3, with 8 bases lining up with TRBD1. This CDR3 has 14 amino acids. CDR1 is MNHEY and CDR2 is SVGAGI in the germline V gene. V dropped 9 bases and J dropped 3; count of bases not matched to a gene: 7. The DNA of the CDR3 is TGTGCCAGTAGATCGACAGGGGTTGGAAACACCATATATTTT. Protein product: CASRSTGVGNTIYF.

In regard to this clone: Additional DNA sequences in this sample encode the identical CDR3. The rearrangement uses TRBV9 and TRBJ1-1, with TRBD1 matching 11 bases. This CDR3 contains 15 residues. Germline V gene lookup returns CDR1 SGDLS and CDR2 YYNGEE. Trimming removed 3 bases from V and 4 bases from J; junction bases left unmatched: 5. Written as DNA, the CDR3 is TGTGCCAGCAGCGCCCCCGGGACAGGGGGCACTGAAGCTTTCTTT. It translates to CASSAPGTGGTEAFF.

This sequence joins TRBV5-6 and TRBJ2-7; 7 nucleotides align to TRBD1. Germline CDR1 SGHDT, CDR2 YYEEEE. The V segment lost 7 bases and the J segment 5 bases; nucleotides outside the gene matches: 6. The CDR3 has 12 residues. This CDR3 reads CASRLRGHEQYF. In DNA form, the CDR3 reads TGTGCCAGCCGTTTAAGGGGGCACGAGCAGTACTTC.

As concerns this clone: Other DNA sequences within the sample encode an identical CDR3. This sequence joins TRBV19 and TRBJ1-2, with D perhaps matching TRBD1 (5 bases). The CDR3 totals 13 residues. Trimming removed 3 bases at V and 2 bases at J, with 7 bases between. The germline V gene has CDR1 LNHDA and CDR2 SQIVND (reference sequence). The CDR3 here is CASSIPGNYGYTF. CDR3 DNA: TGTGCCAGTAGTATCCCAGGGAACTATGGCTACACCTTC.